Reported below is one T cell receptor (beta chain). The data are from a study of T cell changes during pregnancy in multiple sclerosis. CDR3 length: 18 amino acids. V gave up 0 bases and J gave up 0 bases, with 15 bases separating them. Germline loops: CDR1 SGHNT, CDR2 YENEEA. TCRdb's copy holds only in-frame clones and misses some; the assay was immunoSEQ multiplex PCR. The sample consists of tens of thousands of clones, 80% to 90% of them appearing once. The receptor was derived from a female donor with multiple sclerosis, enrolled in a pregnancy study. This chain links TRBV11-3 with TRBJ2-1; perhaps TRBD2 as D (6 bases). Specimen: CD4+ T cells from peripheral blood mononuclear cells, collected in the first trimester of pregnancy. DNA of the CDR3: TGTGCCAGCAGCTTAGATCAAGGCGGGACCGGCTCCTACAATGAGCAGTTCTTC. Translated, it gives CASSLDQGGTGSYNEQFF. The whole variable domain, filled in from reference TRBV11-3 and TRBJ2-1, reads EAGVVQSPRYKIIEKKQPVAFWCNPISGHNTLYWYLQNLGQGPELLIRYENEEAVDDSQLPKDRFSAERLKGVDSTLKIQPAELGDSAVYLCASSLDQGGTGSYNEQFFGPGTRLTVL.